Listed below are T cell receptor beta chains from one sample, sequenced in a study of blood T cell repertoires in COVID-19. Sequenced by immunoSEQ multiplex PCR; TCRdb stores in-frame clones only, minus some. Seen here are approximately 45,000 clones, around four fifths observed once, and the top ten hold less than 7%. Sequenced material: peripheral blood. The receptor source for this set is an elderly woman with acute or convalescent COVID-19. Each CDR3 is given with its conserved first and last residue. Fields, in order: V gene, clone size, J gene, D gene, CDR3 DNA, CDR3 protein. D genes are given only for firm matches. The size entry is marked missing in some rows and otherwise reads once, few, many or a size class.

>TRBV7-6|.|TRBJ1-2|TRBD1
TGTGCCAGCAGCCCAATTACAGGGGGAGGCACTAACTATGGCTACACCTTC
CASSPITGGGTNYGYTF
>TRBV11-2|few|TRBJ2-2|TRBD1
TGTGCCAGCAGCTTACAGGGGGCCACCGGGGAGCTGTTTTTT
CASSLQGATGELFF
>TRBV4-2|.|TRBJ1-4|.
TGTGCCAGCAGCCAAGAGGTTACGCGGAGCGCTTTCGGGGAAAAACTGTTTTTT
CASSQEVTRSAFGEKLFF
>TRBV6-4|few|TRBJ1-6|.
TGTGCCAGCAGTGACCTCTCGGACAGCAGTTCACCCCTCCACTTT
CASSDLSDSSSPLHF
>TRBV19|.|TRBJ1-2|.
TGTGCCAGTAAACTCCATCGCGACAGGTCCTATGGCTACACCTTC
CASKLHRDRSYGYTF
>TRBV7-2|.|TRBJ2-5|TRBD2
TGTGCCAGCAGCTTATTGGGACTAGCGGGGGGATACCAAGAGACCCAGTACTTC
CASSLLGLAGGYQETQYF
>TRBV2|.|TRBJ2-7|TRBD2
TGTGCCAGCAGTGAATTTGTACTAGCGGTCTACGAGCAGTACTTC
CASSEFVLAVYEQYF
>TRBV7-3|once|TRBJ2-7|TRBD2
TGTGCCAGCAGCAAGGGACCGCGCGGGGGCGAGCAGTACTTC
CASSKGPRGGEQYF
>TRBV6-6|.|TRBJ1-1|.
TGTGCCAGCAACCCCCCCCAGGGAAAGAACACTGAAGCTTTCTTT
CASNPPQGKNTEAFF
>TRBV29-1|.|TRBJ1-2|TRBD1
TGCAGCGTTGCGGAGGGTAGGGGGCACGGCTACACCTTC
CSVAEGRGHGYTF
>TRBV5-1|.|TRBJ1-6|.
TGCGCCAGCAGCGTAGGCAGGGTTACAGATAATTCACCCCTCCACTTT
CASSVGRVTDNSPLHF
>TRBV9|few|TRBJ1-3|.
TGTGCCAGCAGCGTAGGGGGGCCTGGAAACACCATATATTTT
CASSVGGPGNTIYF
>TRBV27|.|TRBJ1-1|TRBD1
TGTGCCAGCAGCTCCTATGGACAGGTCAGGACTGAAGCTTTCTTT
CASSSYGQVRTEAFF
>TRBV4-1|.|TRBJ1-4|TRBD1
TGCGCCAGCAGCCAACCTGGGACAGGTACTAATGAAAAACTGTTTTTT
CASSQPGTGTNEKLFF
>TRBV4-2|.|TRBJ2-5|.
TGTGCCAGCAGCCAAGAACCGATGGGAGAAGAAGGAGAGACCCAGTACTTC
CASSQEPMGEEGETQYF
>TRBV6-2/TRBV6-3|few|TRBJ2-3|TRBD2
TGTGCCAGCAGTTACCCAATGGGACTAGTGACTCCAGATACGCAGTATTTT
CASSYPMGLVTPDTQYF
>TRBV5-1|.|TRBJ2-5|.
TGCGCCAGCAGTCAGACAGGACCCCAAGAGACCCAGTACTTC
CASSQTGPQETQYF
>TRBV5-1|.|TRBJ1-2|.
TGCGCCAGCCAGTCTACAGGGTCTAACTATGGCTACACCTTC
CASQSTGSNYGYTF
>TRBV29-1|few|TRBJ2-4|TRBD2
TGCAGCGTTGGAACCTCCCTGACTAGCGGGGGGGTTATAGCCAAAAACATTCAGTACTTC
CSVGTSLTSGGVIAKNIQYF
>TRBV19|.|TRBJ1-3|.
TGTGCCAGTAGTCCAGGGGTATCTGGAAACACCATATATTTT
CASSPGVSGNTIYF
>TRBV5-1|.|TRBJ1-3|.
TGCGCCAGCAGCTTGGGGCCCTCTGGAAACACCATATATTTT
CASSLGPSGNTIYF
>TRBV6-5|.|TRBJ1-2|TRBD1
TGTGCCAGCAGCAACCCGACAGGGGGCGTTTATGGCTACACCTTC
CASSNPTGGVYGYTF
>TRBV7-3|.|TRBJ2-2|.
TGTGCCAGCAGCTTAACGGCCCGAGGTACCGGGGAGCTGTTTTTT
CASSLTARGTGELFF
>TRBV6-6|.|TRBJ2-7|TRBD2
TGTGCCAGCAGACTTCTAGCGGGGGGTTCCTACGAGCAGTACTTC
CASRLLAGGSYEQYF
>TRBV7-2|.|TRBJ2-7|TRBD2
TGTGCCAGCAGCCCTCGGGGGGGCTCTGTCGAGCAGTACTTC
CASSPRGGSVEQYF
>TRBV6-4|few|TRBJ1-2|.
TGTGCCAGCAGGACCGGGAGGAGGGTCGAACCTAACTATGGCTACACCTTC
CASRTGRRVEPNYGYTF
>TRBV29-1|.|TRBJ1-2|.
TGCAGCGTTGATTCGAGACTGCTGGGCTATGGCTACACCTTC
CSVDSRLLGYGYTF
>TRBV6-4|.|TRBJ1-1|.
TGTGCCAGCAGTGAACATTTGAACACTGAAGCTTTCTTT
CASSEHLNTEAFF
>TRBV7-2|.|TRBJ1-1|TRBD1
TGTGCCAGCAGGGGACAGGGGAACACTGAAGCTTTCTTT
CASRGQGNTEAFF
>TRBV7-2|once|TRBJ2-3|TRBD2
TGTGCCAGCAGCTTCCCTCCGGGGGGGCCCGTGCAGTATTTT
CASSFPPGGPVQYF
>TRBV5-6|.|TRBJ2-3|TRBD1
TGTGCCAGCAGCCTGGGACAGGGGTTTAGCACAGATACGCAGTATTTT
CASSLGQGFSTDTQYF
>TRBV15|.|TRBJ2-7|TRBD2
TGTGCCACCAGCTCCCTAGCGGGTCCAGCCTACGAGCAGTACTTC
CATSSLAGPAYEQYF